The clone carrying this T cell receptor (beta chain) occurred a few times. Antigen specificity is unknown. This specimen belongs to a study of T-cell memory formation after mild COVID-19. This CDR3 contains 14 residues. Germline-derived CDR1 and CDR2 are SGHRS and YFSETQ. J was trimmed by 7 bases and V by 2 bases; bases with no gene match: 8. Study-wide results and limits: Contracting clones, day 15 to 85, had balanced CD4/CD8, and later expanders favored CD4+. Clones which contracted sat mainly in CM and EM if CD4+, and in EMRA if CD8+.

From 5'RACE with constant-segment primers came TCR alpha and TCR beta cDNA libraries that carried sample barcodes and UMIs. TCRdb itself ran the 5' RACE reads through MiXCR, one entry per CDR3 protein. The data hold 250,000 to 350,000 distinct CDR3 sequences, with roughly 15% observed a single time. The sequence derives from a man younger than 30 who had mild COVID-19 (a few samples of this study predate the infection). Cell type and time point are not known. The specimen was PBMCs or a T cell subset sorted from them (not recorded which). This rearrangement joins TRBV5-1 to TRBJ1-2; 7 bases fit TRBD1. In nucleotides, the CDR3 is TGCGCCAGCAGCTTTGGGACAGCATATTCTGGCTACACCTTC. Protein: CASSFGTAYSGYTF.